This T cell receptor (beta chain) was recovered during a study of shared clonotypes between healthy human individuals. About the research overall: Used for every donor were three CD4 naive, three CD4 memory, two CD8 naive and one CD8 memory plate.

The CD4+ fraction was divided into a CD45RA+ naive subset and a CD45RA-negative memory subset. The table came from immunoSEQ multiplex PCR; TCRdb's copy has only in-frame clones and leaves some out. The sample holds about 670,000 clones, about three quarters seen once. CDR3 length: 17 amino acids. V lost 6 bases to trimming and J lost 5 bases, with 21 bases between them. Germline-derived CDR1 and CDR2 are SGDLS and YYNGEE. The chain joins TRBV9 to TRBJ2-6; D uncertain. The source is a young woman in good health. Sequenced: memory CD4+ T cells sorted from blood. Subset: CD45RA-negative fraction. The DNA for the CDR3 is TGTGCCAGCATTGATAGGTACAAACAAAGTCGGGCCAACGTCCTGACTTTC. It yields the protein CASIDRYKQSRANVLTF.